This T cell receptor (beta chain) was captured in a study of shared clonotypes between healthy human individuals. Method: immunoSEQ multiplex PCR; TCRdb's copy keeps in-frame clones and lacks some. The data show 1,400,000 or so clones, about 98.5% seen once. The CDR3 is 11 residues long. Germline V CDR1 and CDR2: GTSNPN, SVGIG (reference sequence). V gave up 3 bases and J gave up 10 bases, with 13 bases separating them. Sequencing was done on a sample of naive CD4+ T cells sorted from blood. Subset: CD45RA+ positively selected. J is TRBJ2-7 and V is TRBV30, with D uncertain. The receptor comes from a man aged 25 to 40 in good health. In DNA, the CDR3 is TGTGCCTGGAGAGACCGAGCCGTACAGTACTTC. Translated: CAWRDRAVQYF. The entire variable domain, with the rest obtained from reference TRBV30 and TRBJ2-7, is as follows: SQTIHQWPATLVQPVGSPLSLECTVEGTSNPNLYWYRQAAGRGLQLLFYSVGIGQISSEVPQNLSASRPQDRQFILSSKKLLLSDSGFYLCAWRDRAVQYFGPGTRLTVT.